The entry below gives a single T cell receptor beta chain sequence along with its context. This specimen comes from a study of CD8+ T cells in alopecia areata. cDNA prepared by RNA extraction and subsequent reverse transcription served as the template for sequencing. Repertoires were generated with immunoSEQ multiplex PCR, while TCRdb's copy carries only in-frame clones and drops some. The sample has over 150,000 clones; 40% to 65% are singletons. Indicated treatment: oral pan-JAK inhibitor, 5-10 mg twice daily. The CDR3 has 14 amino acids. V lost 4 bases, J lost 2 bases, and 15 bases lay in between. CDR1 is SQVTM, CDR2 ANQGSEA, per germline.

The receptor's source is a human donor with alopecia areata. Sequenced here: CD8+ T cells sorted from blood, sampled at week 24, from a patient treated with tofacitinib. The rearrangement links TRBV29-1 to TRBJ2-7, with D perhaps matching TRBD1 or TRBD2 (5 bases each). The CDR3 coding sequence is TGCAGCGTTGTTGAAGGGGAGAACGCCTACGAGCAGTACTTC. This encodes CSVVEGENAYEQYF.